The rows below give T cell receptor beta chains drawn from one sample of a study of cytomegalovirus exposure and HLA in healthy donors. Using immunoSEQ multiplex PCR, the repertoire was profiled, and TCRdb retains in-frame clones only, with some absent. The sample lists about 130,000 clones, 83% seen once, with about 20% in the top ten. The material sequenced was PBMCs. Receptors originate from a man aged 18 to 29 in good health and CMV-seropositive. CDR3s include the opening cysteine and the closing phenylalanine or tryptophan. A D gene is named only where the DNA matches it firmly. Clone size is shown for a subset of rows, as once, few, many or a class of expanded clone.

V gene,D gene,clone size,J gene,CDR3 protein,CDR3 DNA
TRBV10-2,.,.,TRBJ2-2,CASSEFGNTGELFF,TGCGCCAGCAGTGAGTTCGGGAACACCGGGGAGCTGTTTTTT
TRBV4-2,.,.,TRBJ2-2,CASSQQGQGTGELFF,TGTGCCAGCAGCCAACAGGGGCAAGGCACCGGGGAGCTGTTTTTT
TRBV6-4,.,.,TRBJ1-2,CASSDSEVSVLTF,TGTGCCAGCAGTGACTCCGAGGTTTCGGTCCTGACCTTC
TRBV6-5,TRBD1,few,TRBJ1-6,CASTGTANSPLHF,TGTGCCAGCACCGGGACAGCTAATTCACCCCTCCACTTT
TRBV19,.,.,TRBJ1-1,CASRRNTEAFF,TGTGCCAGTCGGAGGAACACTGAAGCTTTCTTT
TRBV9,TRBD1,.,TRBJ1-1,CASSVGDRVGDTEAFF,TGTGCCAGCAGCGTAGGGGACAGGGTAGGGGACACTGAAGCTTTCTTT
TRBV4-1,.,.,TRBJ1-1,CASSQDPVNTEAFF,TGCGCCAGCAGCCAAGATCCCGTGAACACTGAAGCTTTCTTT
TRBV25-1,TRBD1,.,TRBJ2-1,CASSRTGTDEQFF,TGTGCCAGCAGCCGGACAGGGACGGATGAGCAGTTCTTC
TRBV4-1,.,.,TRBJ2-7,CASSQDRGGTYEQYF,TGCGCCAGCAGCCAAGATAGAGGGGGAACCTACGAGCAGTACTTC
TRBV27,TRBD1,.,TRBJ1-2,CASSRTGDGYTF,TGTGCCAGCAGTCGTACAGGGGATGGCTACACCTTC
TRBV30,.,.,TRBJ2-7,CAWSVGAGIYSYEQYF,TGTGCCTGGAGTGTAGGGGCAGGCATCTACTCCTACGAGCAGTACTTC
TRBV7-3,.,.,TRBJ1-3,CASSLSGSGNTIYF,TGTGCCAGCAGCTTATCGGGCTCTGGAAACACCATATATTTT
TRBV2,.,.,TRBJ1-3,CASSEDRYQGNTIYF,TGTGCCAGCAGTGAAGATCGGTATCAAGGAAACACCATATATTTT
TRBV9,TRBD2,few,TRBJ2-3,CASTGGTTDTQYF,TGTGCCAGCACGGGGGGGACCACAGATACGCAGTATTTT
TRBV6-5,.,.,TRBJ1-2,CASSPGYGYTF,TGTGCCAGCAGTCCGGGCTATGGCTACACCTTC
TRBV18,TRBD1,.,TRBJ2-5,CASSPLSGGIETQYF,TGTGCCAGCTCACCACTTTCAGGGGGCATAGAGACCCAGTACTTC
TRBV5-1,.,few,TRBJ1-1,CASSLGGGQSAEAFF,TGCGCCAGCAGCTTGGGTGGTGGGCAGTCAGCTGAAGCTTTCTTT
TRBV7-8,.,.,TRBJ1-2,CASSFAEANYGYTF,TGTGCCAGCAGCTTTGCAGAAGCTAACTATGGCTACACCTTC
TRBV4-1,.,.,TRBJ2-1,CASSQDPTRDEQFF,TGCGCCAGCAGCCAAGATCCAACGAGGGATGAGCAGTTCTTC
TRBV4-1,.,.,TRBJ1-4,CASSQAVNEKLFF,TGCGCCAGCAGCCAGGCAGTTAATGAAAAACTGTTTTTT
TRBV5-4,TRBD1,.,TRBJ2-7,CASSPDRDRQYF,TGTGCCAGCAGCCCTGACCGGGACAGGCAGTACTTC
TRBV7-6,.,.,TRBJ2-2,CASSLAVRETGELFF,TGTGCCAGCAGCTTAGCCGTACGAGAGACTGGGGAGCTGTTTTTT
TRBV10-3,TRBD2,once,TRBJ2-3,CAISLTSGGGGRGDTQYF,TGTGCCATCAGTTTGACTAGCGGGGGAGGCGGACGAGGAGATACGCAGTATTTT
TRBV6-6,.,.,TRBJ1-4,CASTGGGEKLFF,TGTGCCAGCACGGGGGGGGGAGAAAAACTGTTTTTT
TRBV11-2,.,.,TRBJ2-3,CASSPLRLDTQYF,TGTGCCAGCAGCCCGCTACGTTTGGATACGCAGTATTTT
TRBV2,TRBD1,once,TRBJ2-7,CASCPGTGPQQYF,TGTGCCAGCTGCCCCGGGACAGGGCCCCAGCAGTACTTC
TRBV7-9,.,.,TRBJ2-2,CASSWPGILDTGELFF,TGTGCCAGCAGCTGGCCCGGGATTCTCGACACCGGGGAGCTGTTTTTT
TRBV7-3,.,.,TRBJ2-1,CASSSLEGGVYNEQFF,TGTGCCAGCAGCTCTTTGGAGGGGGGGGTCTACAATGAGCAGTTCTTC
TRBV5-1,TRBD1,.,TRBJ2-7,CASSVTGESYEQYF,TGCGCCAGCAGCGTGACAGGGGAAAGCTACGAGCAGTACTTC
TRBV7-2,TRBD1,.,TRBJ1-4,CASSPTPGQGDEKLFF,TGTGCCAGCAGCCCTACCCCGGGACAGGGCGATGAAAAACTGTTTTTT
TRBV2,TRBD2,.,TRBJ2-7,CASSERGGAGEQYF,TGTGCCAGCAGTGAAAGGGGAGGGGCAGGCGAGCAGTACTTC
TRBV6-5,.,once,TRBJ2-7,CASSYGGVSYEQYF,TGTGCCAGCAGTTATGGCGGGGTCTCCTACGAGCAGTACTTC
TRBV30,TRBD2,.,TRBJ2-5,CAWMRGAGDGTQYF,TGTGCCTGGATGAGAGGAGCGGGGGATGGGACCCAGTACTTC
TRBV4-1,TRBD1,.,TRBJ2-7,CASSQGSATGSGYEQYF,TGCGCCAGCAGCCAAGGCTCCGCGACAGGGAGCGGCTACGAGCAGTACTTC
TRBV7-9,.,.,TRBJ2-5,CASSSQTGQETQYF,TGTGCCAGCAGCTCCCAGACAGGCCAAGAGACCCAGTACTTC
TRBV25-1,.,.,TRBJ1-5,CASSEIDWPYSNQPQHF,TGTGCCAGCAGTGAAATTGATTGGCCTTATAGCAATCAGCCCCAGCATTTT
TRBV28,.,.,TRBJ1-3,CASSLAGSGNTIYF,TGTGCCAGCAGTTTGGCAGGGTCTGGAAACACCATATATTTT
TRBV7-9,TRBD1,.,TRBJ1-5,CASSLGGSQPQHF,TGTGCCAGCAGCCTAGGGGGCAGTCAGCCCCAGCATTTT
TRBV7-6,.,.,TRBJ2-1,CASSLGSSSYNEQFF,TGTGCCAGCAGCTTAGGTAGTAGCAGCTACAATGAGCAGTTCTTC
TRBV19,TRBD1,.,TRBJ2-3,CATLEGADTQYF,TGTGCCACCCTAGAGGGGGCTGATACGCAGTATTTT
TRBV6-1,TRBD2,few,TRBJ2-1,CASSVVRGAYNEQFF,TGTGCCAGCAGTGTTGTGCGGGGGGCCTACAATGAGCAGTTCTTC
TRBV5-1,TRBD1,.,TRBJ1-2,CASSAIWTGGEYGYTF,TGCGCCAGCAGCGCGATTTGGACAGGGGGCGAATATGGCTACACCTTC
TRBV7-6,TRBD1,.,TRBJ1-1,CASSFERGPSEAFF,TGTGCCAGCAGCTTTGAGAGGGGGCCCTCTGAAGCTTTCTTT
TRBV6-5,.,.,TRBJ2-5,CASTDSGPQETQYF,TGTGCCAGTACGGATAGCGGACCTCAAGAGACCCAGTACTTC
TRBV7-9,.,.,TRBJ1-1,CASSLAGGVAEAFF,TGTGCCAGCAGCTTAGCAGGGGGGGTCGCTGAAGCTTTCTTT
TRBV5-4,.,.,TRBJ1-6,CASRGGVNNSPLHF,TGTGCCAGCAGGGGGGGGGTTAATAATTCACCCCTCCACTTT
TRBV4-1,.,.,TRBJ1-2,CASSQVPSLGVHGYTF,TGCGCCAGCAGCCAAGTTCCGTCCTTAGGGGTCCATGGCTACACCTTC
TRBV10-3,.,few,TRBJ1-1,CATSLAGSRWNEAFF,TGTGCCACCTCTTTGGCGGGATCGAGATGGAATGAAGCTTTCTTT
TRBV4-1,TRBD1,.,TRBJ2-7,CASSQPGTGIYEQYF,TGCGCCAGCAGCCAACCCGGGACAGGTATCTACGAGCAGTACTTC
TRBV7-8,.,.,TRBJ1-5,CASRAGPTLDQPQHF,TGTGCCAGCAGGGCGGGCCCGACCCTCGATCAGCCCCAGCATTTT
TRBV15,.,.,TRBJ1-2,CAISRVLGNGYTF,TGTGCCATCAGCAGAGTCCTCGGGAATGGCTACACCTTC